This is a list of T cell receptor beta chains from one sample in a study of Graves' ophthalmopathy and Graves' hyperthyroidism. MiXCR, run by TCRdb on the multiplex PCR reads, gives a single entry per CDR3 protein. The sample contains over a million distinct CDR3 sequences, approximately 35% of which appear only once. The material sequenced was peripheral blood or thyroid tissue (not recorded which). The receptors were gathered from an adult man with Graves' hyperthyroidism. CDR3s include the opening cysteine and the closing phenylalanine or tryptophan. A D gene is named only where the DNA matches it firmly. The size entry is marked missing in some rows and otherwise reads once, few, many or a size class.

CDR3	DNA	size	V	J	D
CAWRSGVNEKLFF	TGTGCCTGGAGAAGTGGGGTTAACGAAAAACTGTTTTTT	NA	TRBV30	TRBJ1-4	NA
CASSPNGRGGKETQYF	TGTGCCAGCAGCCCAAATGGGCGAGGGGGTAAAGAGACCCAGTACTTC	many	TRBV7-3	TRBJ2-5	NA
CSVLGLPEGETQYF	TGCAGCGTTTTGGGGCTCCCCGAGGGGGAGACCCAGTACTTC	many	TRBV29-1	TRBJ2-5	NA
CASSQVAADIHYGYTF	TGCGCCAGCAGCCAAGTGGCGGCTGATATTCACTATGGCTACACCTTC	many	TRBV4-3	TRBJ1-2	NA
CASSLSAQGSEQYFGPGTIYF	NA	NA	TRBV12-3/TRBV12-4	TRBJ1-3	NA
CASTQDRVNTEAFF	TGTGCCAGCACCCAGGACAGGGTGAACACTGAAGCTTTCTTT	many	TRBV6-2/TRBV6-3	TRBJ1-1	TRBD1
CASSLIRGSMNTEAFF	TGTGCCAGCAGCTTGATCAGGGGTTCGATGAACACTGAAGCTTTCTTT	NA	TRBV5-4	TRBJ1-1	NA
CSVEDGGVNTEAFF	TGCAGCGTTGAAGATGGGGGAGTGAACACTGAAGCTTTCTTT	NA	TRBV29-1	TRBJ1-1	NA
CAISAGGRSREQYF	TGTGCCATCAGTGCCGGGGGCAGAAGTCGCGAGCAGTACTTC	NA	TRBV10-3	TRBJ2-7	NA
CASSLSGGRAFF	TGTGCCAGCAGTTTATCTGGGGGGCGAGCTTTCTTT	few	TRBV27	TRBJ1-1	NA
CASSDPTSGSYEQYF	TGTGCCAGTAGCGATCCCACTAGCGGGAGCTACGAGCAGTACTTC	many	TRBV19	TRBJ2-7	TRBD2
CASRRQGNEKLFF	TGTGCCAGCAGGAGACAGGGGAATGAAAAACTGTTTTTT	NA	TRBV12-3/TRBV12-4	TRBJ1-4	TRBD1
CASRPRWAYEQYF	TGTGCCAGCAGGCCCAGGTGGGCCTACGAGCAGTACTTC	few	TRBV7-8	TRBJ2-7	NA
CSPGGRLNTGELFF	TGCAGCCCAGGGGGTCGGCTTAACACCGGGGAGCTGTTTTTT	NA	TRBV29-1	TRBJ2-2	TRBD1
CASSQTPRGSLTGELFF	TGTGCCAGCAGCCAAACACCCCGGGGGAGTCTCACCGGGGAGCTGTTTTTT	NA	TRBV11-2	TRBJ2-2	NA
CASSAGLADVKWTQYF	TGCGCCAGCAGTGCCGGACTAGCGGACGTGAAGTGGACCCAGTACTTC	NA	TRBV10-2	TRBJ2-5	TRBD2
CSARDITEAFF	TGCAGTGCTAGGGACATCACTGAAGCTTTCTTT	NA	TRBV20-1	TRBJ1-1	NA
CASSLRDGSGANVLTF	TGTGCCAGCAGCTTAAGGGACGGCTCTGGGGCCAACGTCCTGACTTTC	NA	TRBV7-9	TRBJ2-6	NA
CSARGTGIETQYF	TGCAGTGCTAGAGGGACAGGGATTGAGACCCAGTACTTC	few	TRBV20-1	TRBJ2-5	TRBD1
CASSLDVNGNSPLHF	TGCGCCAGCAGCTTGGACGTCAACGGTAATTCACCCCTCCACTTT	NA	TRBV5-1	TRBJ1-6	NA
CATSSGQQYNSPLHF	TGTGCCACCAGTTCGGGACAGCAATATAATTCACCCCTCCACTTT	NA	TRBV24-1	TRBJ1-6	TRBD1
CATSRDDGGYTF	TGTGCCACCAGCAGAGATGACGGCGGCTACACCTTC	many	TRBV15	TRBJ1-2	NA
CSVVDPGPDSPLHF	TGCAGCGTCGTGGACCCCGGACCTGATTCACCCCTCCACTTT	NA	TRBV29-1	TRBJ1-6	NA
CASRGTGRNYGYTF	TGTGCCAGCAGGGGTACGGGAAGGAACTATGGCTACACCTTC	NA	TRBV6-6	TRBJ1-2	NA
CASSPGPNSGANVLTF	TGTGCCAGCAGCCCAGGACCGAACTCTGGGGCCAACGTCCTGACTTTC	NA	TRBV7-2	TRBJ2-6	NA
CAISLTGGSEPQHF	TGTGCCATCAGTCTCACAGGGGGCTCAGAGCCCCAGCATTTT	NA	TRBV10-3	TRBJ1-5	TRBD1
CASNRRDRGQKLFF	TGTGCCAGTAACCGGAGGGACAGGGGGCAAAAACTGTTTTTT	NA	TRBV25-1	TRBJ1-4	TRBD1
CASRQGVVPARTPDYGYTF	TGTGCCAGCAGACAGGGGGTTGTGCCAGCGCGTACCCCAGACTATGGCTACACCTTC	NA	TRBV7-2	TRBJ1-2	TRBD1
CSVDRGLTEAFF	TGCAGCGTTGATCGGGGGCTTACTGAAGCTTTCTTT	many	TRBV29-1	TRBJ1-1	NA
CASSLGGMSYNEQFF	TGTGCCAGCAGCCTGGGCGGGATGTCCTACAATGAGCAGTTCTTC	NA	TRBV7-9	TRBJ2-1	NA
CSARPGRGRGTEAFF	TGCAGTGCTAGACCTGGGCGGGGGAGGGGCACTGAAGCTTTCTTT	NA	TRBV20-1	TRBJ1-1	NA
CASSLRDRSSYEQYF	TGTGCCAGCAGCTTAAGGGACCGTAGCTCCTACGAGCAGTACTTC	many	TRBV7-2	TRBJ2-7	NA
CATSRGGVSTEAFF	TGTGCCACCAGCCGAGGAGGGGTAAGCACTGAAGCTTTCTTT	few	TRBV15	TRBJ1-1	NA
CASSQGTSEKLFF	TGCGCCAGCAGCCAAGGGACGTCGGAAAAACTGTTTTTT	many	TRBV4-3	TRBJ1-4	NA
CASSASGTENYGYTF	TGCGCCAGCAGCGCCTCCGGGACAGAGAACTATGGCTACACCTTC	NA	TRBV5-1	TRBJ1-2	TRBD1
CASTPRDRSSYEQYF	TGTGCCAGCACCCCGCGGGACAGGAGTTCCTACGAGCAGTACTTC	many	TRBV7-2	TRBJ2-7	TRBD1
CSVATSGTETQYF	TGCAGCGTCGCGACTAGCGGGACGGAGACCCAGTACTTC	NA	TRBV29-1	TRBJ2-5	TRBD2
CATTTDSKNQPQHF	TGTGCCACCACCACGGACAGCAAAAATCAGCCCCAGCATTTT	NA	TRBV15	TRBJ1-5	NA
CSVGDRVEKLFF	TGCAGCGTTGGAGACAGGGTTGAAAAACTGTTTTTT	NA	TRBV29-1	TRBJ1-4	TRBD1
CASSPRQAHSYEQYF	TGTGCCAGCAGTCCCCGACAGGCGCACTCCTACGAGCAGTACTTC	few	TRBV6-6	TRBJ2-7	NA
CASSGQIQGSSYNSPLHF	TGTGCCAGCAGCGGACAGATTCAGGGGAGCTCCTATAATTCACCCCTCCACTTT	few	TRBV7-9	TRBJ1-6	NA
CAISESVEAFF	TGTGCCATCAGTGAGTCTGTGGAAGCTTTCTTT	many	TRBV10-3	TRBJ1-1	NA
CASSLSTPATNEKLFF	TGCGCCAGCAGCTTGTCGACACCTGCAACTAATGAAAAACTGTTTTTT	few	TRBV5-1	TRBJ1-4	NA
CASSLALAEAFF	TGTGCCAGCAGTTTAGCGTTGGCTGAAGCTTTCTTT	many	TRBV12-3/TRBV12-4	TRBJ1-1	NA
CASSTTGAFYEQYF	TGTGCCAGTAGCACGACAGGGGCCTTCTACGAGCAGTACTTC	many	TRBV19	TRBJ2-7	TRBD1
CASSMTGLGHLHF	TGTGCCAGTAGTATGACAGGACTCGGGCACCTCCACTTT	NA	TRBV19	TRBJ1-6	NA
CASSVEGSCFF	NA	NA	TRBV7-8	TRBJ2-2	NA
CAISESRTGSNVSPLHF	TGTGCCATCAGTGAGTCCCGGACAGGCTCTAACGTTTCACCCCTCCACTTT	many	TRBV10-3	TRBJ1-6	TRBD1
CASSEGLAEQETQYF	TGTGCCAGCAGCGAGGGACTAGCGGAGCAAGAGACCCAGTACTTC	many	TRBV7-9	TRBJ2-5	TRBD2
CSARHWQTTNEKLFF	TGCAGTGCTAGACATTGGCAGACAACTAATGAAAAACTGTTTTTT	NA	TRBV20-1	TRBJ1-4	NA
CASSLPQGNGYTF	TGTGCCAGCAGCTTACCACAGGGGAATGGCTACACCTTC	many	TRBV7-9	TRBJ1-2	TRBD1
CSVLTEGNEKLFF	TGCAGCGTCCTAACAGAGGGTAATGAAAAACTGTTTTTT	many	TRBV29-1	TRBJ1-4	NA
CASSLDSRYGYTF	TGTGCCAGCAGCTTAGACTCTCGCTATGGCTACACCTTC	many	TRBV7-2	TRBJ1-2	NA
CASSFFGQENYEQYF	TGTGCCAGCAGTTTTTTCGGACAGGAGAACTACGAGCAGTACTTC	NA	TRBV25-1	TRBJ2-7	TRBD1
CASSHLYGDRDEYF	TGTGCCAGCAGCCACCTTTACGGGGACAGGGACGAGTACTTC	many	TRBV7-8	TRBJ2-7	TRBD1
CSVERAGEGLSNYGYTF	TGCAGCGTTGAAAGGGCGGGAGAGGGCCTCTCTAACTATGGCTACACCTTC	many	TRBV29-1	TRBJ1-2	NA
CAISEGTGLNSPLHF	TGTGCCATCAGTGAAGGGACAGGGTTAAATTCACCCCTCCACTTT	NA	TRBV10-3	TRBJ1-6	TRBD1
CASSPRGAGGYEQYF	TGTGCCAGCAGCCCCCGTGGAGCGGGAGGCTACGAGCAGTACTTC	many	TRBV7-8	TRBJ2-7	TRBD2